The clone carrying this TCR beta chain has a count of ten or more. What it binds is not known. The sample originates from a study of Graves' ophthalmopathy and Graves' hyperthyroidism. Study information: At the time of initial diagnosis and before any treatment, peripheral blood was collected.

The authors diagnosed from clinical symptoms, serum thyroxine, TRAb, thyroid ultrasound and orbital computed tomography. Germline V gene data show CDR1 as LNHNV and CDR2 as YYDKDF (reference sequence). This CDR3 is 13 amino acids long. V was shortened by 5 bases and J by 0 bases, with 7 bases between the two germline ends. Amplified TCR beta CDR3 regions were obtained using RNA transcripts as template. In the first round, RT-PCR was carried out with HTBI primers, and a multiplex PCR formed the second round. One entry per CDR3 protein results from TCRdb running MiXCR on the multiplex PCR reads. The sample contains 300,000 to 500,000 distinct CDR3 sequences, 15% of which appear only once. Notes on the study in general: The authors also found most expanded thyroid clonotypes above 0.001 frequency in blood. The model predicted ophthalmopathy progression with roughly 71% sensitivity and around 74% specificity.

The sequence was obtained from a woman under 30 with stable Graves' hyperthyroidism. The genes are TRBV15 and TRBJ1-1, with D uncertain. Sequencing used peripheral blood. In nucleotides, the CDR3 is TGTGCCACCAGCCCCACAGTGAACACTGAAGCTTTCTTT. Its translation: CATSPTVNTEAFF.